Shown below are 14 T cell receptor beta chains from a single sample sequenced in a study of spatial heterogeneity in lung cancer. From the 5' RACE reads, TCRdb called clonotypes with MiXCR, one entry per CDR3 protein. The data show around 63,000 distinct CDR3 sequences, with roughly 5.9% seen just once and about 15% held by the top ten. The time point is: sample taken at primary tumor resection. The sequenced sample was PBMCs, obtained at surgery. All receptors derive from a female donor with early-stage non-small cell lung cancer.

This clonotype was seen many times. V gene TRBV5-6 combines with J gene TRBJ1-1; 7 bases are a match to TRBD1. V gave up 0 bases and J gave up 3 bases; unmatched junction bases: 8. The CDR3 is 16 residues long. CDR1 is SGHDT, CDR2 YYEEEE, per germline. CDR3 sequence reads: CASSLATGAFDTEAFF. The CDR3 nucleotides read TGTGCCAGCAGCTTGGCAACAGGGGCTTTCGACACTGAAGCTTTCTTT.

This clonotype was observed many times. The chain carries TRBV19 and TRBJ2-2, with 7 bases aligning to TRBD1. The ends lost 11 bases at V and 2 bases at J; junction bases unmatched: 11. The germline V gene has CDR1 LNHDA and CDR2 SQIVND (reference sequence). The CDR3 length is 15 residues. CDR3 bases: TGTGCCGTCAGGGTCTACAGGGGAAACACCGGGGAGCTGTTTTTT. As protein: CAVRVYRGNTGELFF.

Notes on this clonotype: Compared with germline, one end of the junction differs, possibly owing to a read error. The chain has TRBV25-1 and TRBJ2-7; D assignment may be TRBD1 or TRBD2 (5 bases each). Looked up from germline, CDR1 is MGHDK and CDR2 is SYGVNS. This CDR3 spans 17 amino acids. The CDR3 coding sequence is TGTGTCAGCAGTCCATCGTTCAGGGACGCCCGCTCCTACGAGCAGTACTTC. Protein sequence: CVSSPSFRDARSYEQYF.

This clonotype showed up just a few times. The chain recombines TRBV5-1 with TRBJ2-4, with 8 bases lining up with TRBD1. The CDR3 has 14 residues. Germline CDR1 reads SGHRS; CDR2 reads YFSETQ. J gave up 3 bases and V 4 bases, and 3 bases lay outside the gene matches. The CDR3 spells CASSQDRDKNIQYF. Here the CDR3 DNA reads TGCGCCAGCAGCCAGGACAGGGACAAAAACATTCAGTACTTC.

This clonotype has a count of ten or more. The chain has TRBV3-1 and TRBJ2-2, with D uncertain. This CDR3 is 13 amino acids long. Between the trimmed V and J ends, which lost 0 bases and 7 bases, there was a span of 6 bases. From germline, CDR1 is LGHDT and CDR2 YNNKEL (reference sequence). For the CDR3, the DNA is TGTGCCAGCAGCCAAGACTTTAACGGGGAGCTGTTTTTT. Encoded protein: CASSQDFNGELFF.

This clonotype was counted only a few times. This sequence joins TRBV20-1 and TRBJ2-1, with D possibly being TRBD1 (5 bases). The V end was cut by 0 bases, the J end by 8 bases, with 11 bases between. The CDR3 spans 13 residues. The germline V gene has CDR1 DFQATT and CDR2 SNEGSKA (reference sequence). The chain's CDR3 is CSARDYQGDEQFF. The CDR3 DNA is TGCAGTGCTAGAGACTACCAGGGCGATGAGCAGTTCTTC.

This clonotype occurred a few times. The rearrangement links TRBV20-1 to TRBJ1-1, with 8 positions matching TRBD1. Germline V CDR1 and CDR2: DFQATT, SNEGSKA (reference sequence). V dropped 6 bases and J dropped 1; count of bases not matched to a gene: 10. CDR3 length: 15 residues. The CDR3 nucleotides read TGCAGTGCCCCGACCCCCCAGGGGGCGAACACTGAAGCTTTCTTT. This translates into CSAPTPQGANTEAFF.

Details on this clonotype: One base away lies a much larger clone, so this may be a sequencing read error. This chain connects TRBV5-8 to TRBJ1-4; possibly TRBD1 for D (5 bases). Germline V gene lookup returns CDR1 SGHTS and CDR2 YDEGEE. The CDR3 covers 15 residues. CDR3 residues: CACSGGQGANEKLFF. The CDR3 region has the DNA TGTGCCTGCAGCGGAGGGCAGGGAGCTAATGAAAAACTGTTTTTT.

The rearrangement links TRBV7-2 to TRBJ2-3; the match to TRBD2 covers 13 bases. The CDR3 consists of 17 residues. CDR1 is SGHTA, CDR2 FQGNSA, per germline. Trimming took 4 bases from V and 2 from J; bases not matched to a gene: 6. Written as DNA, the CDR3 is TGTGCCAGCAGCTCCTGGACTAGCGGGGGCCCCACAGATACGCAGTATTTT. Translated: CASSSWTSGGPTDTQYF.

Only a few counts were recorded for this clonotype. The chain uses TRBV7-3 and TRBJ2-7; D ambiguous. Trimming removed 2 bases at V and 5 bases at J, with 10 bases between. The germline V gene encodes CDR1 SGHTA and CDR2 FQGTGA. CDR3 size: 13 residues. The DNA for the CDR3 is TGTGCCAGCAGCTTAGCCCTAGGGAACGAGCAGTACTTC. Encoded protein: CASSLALGNEQYF.

V and J are TRBV2 and TRBJ1-5; D might be TRBD1 (6 bases). The CDR3 is 16 residues long. CDR1 SNHLY and CDR2 FYNNEI come from the germline V gene. Between the trimmed V and J ends, which lost 4 bases and 0 bases, there was a span of 13 bases. CDR3 loop: CASSVTGTVSNQPQHF. The CDR3 DNA sequence: TGTGCCAGCAGTGTAACAGGGACCGTTAGCAATCAGCCCCAGCATTTT.

The chain links TRBV5-1 to TRBJ2-2, with 8 bases matching TRBD1. Germline assignment: CDR1 SGHRS and CDR2 YFSETQ. V lost 0 bases and J lost 6; bases outside the gene matches: 4. This CDR3 region has 15 residues. CDR3 residues: CASSLGRTGPGELFF. The DNA for the CDR3 is TGCGCCAGCAGCTTGGGGCGGACAGGGCCCGGGGAGCTGTTTTTT.

The chain carries TRBV28 and TRBJ2-7, with TRBD1 matching over 7 bases. CDR3 length: 13 residues. V shed 3 bases, J shed 7 bases, and the junction held 6 bases outside the gene matches. Germline V CDR1 and CDR2: MDHEN, SYDVKM. CDR3 in amino acids: CASSFRGPREQYV. The CDR3 DNA is TGTGCCAGCAGTTTTAGGGGGCCGAGGGAGCAGTACGTC.

This clonotype has more than one count but fewer than ten. The V call is TRBV19, the J call TRBJ1-4; no clear D. V was pared by 2 bases and J by 0 bases, with 7 bases between. The CDR3 has 15 amino acids. Looked up from germline, CDR1 is LNHDA and CDR2 is SQIVND (reference sequence). The chain's CDR3 is CASSILSSTNEKLFF. The CDR3 nucleotides are TGTGCCAGTAGTATATTGAGTTCAACTAATGAAAAACTGTTTTTT.